These T cell receptor beta chains were read from a single sample in a study of tissue T cells after allogeneic stem cell transplantation. The table came from immunoSEQ multiplex PCR; TCRdb's copy has only in-frame clones and leaves some out. The data contain 5,000 to 6,500 clones, roughly 67% of them seen just once; the ten biggest clones take up 14%. This material consisted of duodenum tissue, taken at autopsy. The receptor set was obtained from a woman aged 18 to 50 with breast cancer. Each CDR3 is given with its conserved first and last residue. The order of the fields is V gene, J gene, D gene, clone size, CDR3 protein, CDR3 DNA. The D gene is left open where the match is weak. Where a row states a size, it is once, few, many or the class of an expanded clone; other rows omit it.

>TRBV3-1/TRBV3-2|TRBJ2-4|-|once
CASSQDSSWVSQYF
TGTGCCAGCAGCCAAGACTCGTCGTGGGTGAGTCAGTACTTC
>TRBV5-5|TRBJ2-2|TRBD1|-
CASSPRTGNTGELFF
TGTGCCAGCAGCCCGCGGACAGGGAACACCGGGGAGCTGTTTTTT
>TRBV2|TRBJ1-4|-|-
CASSELNVGVGEKLFF
TGTGCCAGCAGCGAACTAAATGTAGGGGTCGGGGAAAAACTGTTTTTT
>TRBV5-4|TRBJ1-2|-|-
CAVGPAHGYTF
TGTGCCGTCGGTCCGGCGCATGGCTACACCTTC
>TRBV5-1|TRBJ1-1|TRBD1|-
CASSIWDRRNTEAFF
TGCGCCAGCAGCATCTGGGACAGACGGAACACTGAAGCTTTCTTT
>TRBV7-6|TRBJ2-5|-|once
CASTSLPDGGAQTQYF
TGTGCCAGCACCTCGCTCCCCGACGGAGGGGCTCAGACCCAGTACTTC
>TRBV28|TRBJ2-7|-|-
CASSLNGVEGYEQYF
TGTGCCAGCTCCCTTAACGGGGTGGAGGGCTACGAGCAGTACTTC
>TRBV28|TRBJ2-3|TRBD2|few
CASRGGSWGTDTQYF
TGTGCCAGCCGCGGGGGTAGCTGGGGCACAGATACGCAGTATTTT
>TRBV4-1|TRBJ2-1|-|-
CASSQDGLNEQFF
TGCGCCAGCAGCCAAGACGGACTGAATGAGCAGTTCTTC
>TRBV28|TRBJ2-7|-|-
CASSKGGSEQYF
TGTGCCAGCAGTAAGGGGGGTTCCGAGCAGTACTTC
>TRBV7-7|TRBJ2-7|-|-
CASSLYEGDTYEQYF
TGTGCTAGCAGCTTATATGAGGGGGATACCTACGAGCAGTACTTC
>TRBV14|TRBJ2-7|-|-
CASSQWSSYEQYF
TGTGCCAGCAGCCAATGGAGCTCCTACGAGCAGTACTTC
>TRBV9|TRBJ2-3|-|-
CASSLSELDTQYF
TGTGCCAGCAGCCTATCCGAGTTGGATACGCAGTATTTT
>TRBV5-6|TRBJ1-1|-|-
CASSRTGTGTEAFF
TGTGCCAGCAGCCGCACAGGGACGGGGACTGAAGCTTTCTTT
>TRBV9|TRBJ1-2|-|-
CASSVHEGPYGYTF
TGTGCCAGCAGCGTCCACGAGGGGCCCTATGGCTACACCTTC
>TRBV6-1|TRBJ1-6|-|-
CASSELQAMGSPLHF
TGTGCCAGCAGTGAATTACAGGCCATGGGTTCACCCCTCCACTTT
>TRBV6-5|TRBJ1-2|-|few
CASSPGVLRYGYTF
TGTGCCAGCAGTCCCGGAGTGCTCCGCTATGGCTACACCTTC
>TRBV12-5|TRBJ2-1|-|-
CASGLLTGNEQFF
TGTGCTAGTGGTCTACTAACTGGGAATGAGCAGTTCTTC
>TRBV29-1|TRBJ2-1|-|-
CSVAGVVFSYNEQFF
TGCAGCGTTGCGGGGGTGGTGTTCTCCTACAATGAGCAGTTCTTC
>TRBV25-1|TRBJ1-1|-|few
CASSKALFGTPNTEAFF
TGTGCCAGCAGTAAAGCGCTGTTCGGGACACCGAACACTGAAGCTTTCTTT
>TRBV4-2|TRBJ2-1|-|-
CASSRTGISSYNEQFF
TGTGCCAGCAGCCGGACCGGGATTAGCTCCTACAATGAGCAGTTCTTC
>TRBV6-1|TRBJ1-2|-|-
CASSDPGTLYGYTF
TGTGCCAGCAGTGATCCCGGGACCTTATATGGCTACACCTTC
>TRBV5-6|TRBJ2-3|TRBD2|-
CASSLQMAGVRDTQYF
TGTGCCAGCAGCCTGCAAATGGCGGGAGTCAGAGATACGCAGTATTTT
>TRBV9|TRBJ2-7|-|-
CASSVVPGTYEQYF
TGTGCCAGCAGCGTAGTCCCGGGAACCTACGAGCAGTACTTC
>TRBV18|TRBJ2-7|TRBD1|once
CASSPRQGLSDFYEQYF
TGTGCCAGCTCACCGCGACAGGGGCTGAGTGATTTCTACGAGCAGTACTTC
>TRBV7-9|TRBJ2-7|-|-
CASSLAGIDGDEQYF
TGTGCCAGCAGCTTAGCAGGGATTGATGGCGACGAGCAGTACTTC
>TRBV5-5|TRBJ2-7|-|-
CASSLGGQLSSYEQYF
TGTGCCAGCAGCTTGGGGGGCCAGCTAAGCTCCTACGAGCAGTACTTC